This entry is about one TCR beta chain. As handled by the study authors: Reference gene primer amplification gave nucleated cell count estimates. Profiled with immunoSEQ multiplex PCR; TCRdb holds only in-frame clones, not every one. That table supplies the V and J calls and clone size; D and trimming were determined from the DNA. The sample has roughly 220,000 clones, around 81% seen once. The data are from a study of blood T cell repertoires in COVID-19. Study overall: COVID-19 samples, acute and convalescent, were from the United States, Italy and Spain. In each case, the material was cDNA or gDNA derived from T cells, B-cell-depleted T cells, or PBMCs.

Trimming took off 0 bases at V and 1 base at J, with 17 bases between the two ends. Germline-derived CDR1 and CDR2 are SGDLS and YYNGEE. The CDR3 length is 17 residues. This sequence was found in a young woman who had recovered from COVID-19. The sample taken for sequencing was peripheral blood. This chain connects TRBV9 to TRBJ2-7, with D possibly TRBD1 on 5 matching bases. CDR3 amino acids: CASSVGLSGAGSYEQYF. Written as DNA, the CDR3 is TGTGCCAGCAGCGTAGGGCTCTCTGGGGCAGGGTCCTACGAGCAGTACTTC.